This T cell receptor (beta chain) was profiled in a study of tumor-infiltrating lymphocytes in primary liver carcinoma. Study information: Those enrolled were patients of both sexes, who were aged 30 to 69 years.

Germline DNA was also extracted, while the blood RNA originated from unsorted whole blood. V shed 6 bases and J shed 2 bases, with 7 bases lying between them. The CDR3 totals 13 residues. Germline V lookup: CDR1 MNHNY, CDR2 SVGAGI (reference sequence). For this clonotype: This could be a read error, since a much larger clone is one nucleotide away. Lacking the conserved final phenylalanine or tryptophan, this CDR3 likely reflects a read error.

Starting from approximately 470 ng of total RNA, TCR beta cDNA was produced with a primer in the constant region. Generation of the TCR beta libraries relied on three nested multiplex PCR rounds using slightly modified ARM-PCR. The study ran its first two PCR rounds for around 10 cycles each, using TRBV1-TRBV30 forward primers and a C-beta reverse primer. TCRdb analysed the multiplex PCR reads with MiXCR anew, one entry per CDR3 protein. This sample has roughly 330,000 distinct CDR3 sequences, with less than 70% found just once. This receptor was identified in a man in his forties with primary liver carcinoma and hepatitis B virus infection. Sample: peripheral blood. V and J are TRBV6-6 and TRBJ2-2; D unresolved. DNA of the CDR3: TGTGCCAGCAGGACGGGTAACACCGGGGAGCTGTTTTTA. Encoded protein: CASRTGNTGELFL.